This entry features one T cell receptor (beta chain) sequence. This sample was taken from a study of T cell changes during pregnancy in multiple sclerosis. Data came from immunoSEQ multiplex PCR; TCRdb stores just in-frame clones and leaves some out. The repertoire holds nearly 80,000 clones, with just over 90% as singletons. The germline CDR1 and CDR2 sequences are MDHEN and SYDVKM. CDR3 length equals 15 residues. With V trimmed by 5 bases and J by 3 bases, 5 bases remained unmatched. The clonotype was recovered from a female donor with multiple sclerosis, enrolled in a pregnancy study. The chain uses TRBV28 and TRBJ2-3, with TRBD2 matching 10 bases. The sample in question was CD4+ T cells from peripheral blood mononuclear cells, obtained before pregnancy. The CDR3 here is CASSLAGAGTDTQYF. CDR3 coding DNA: TGTGCCAGCAGTCTAGCGGGGGCGGGTACAGATACGCAGTATTTT.